The 12 T cell receptor beta chains presented below share a single source sample, sequenced in a study of T cells in Graves' hyperthyroidism and ophthalmopathy. Researchers took RNA transcripts and amplified the TCR beta CDR3 regions from them. With the HTBI primer set, the TCR CDR3 went through a first round of RT-PCR. TCRdb passed the multiplex PCR reads through MiXCR, listing each CDR3 protein once. Of approximately 400,000 distinct CDR3 sequences listed, around 14% are singletons. The sequenced sample consisted of blood. All receptors derive from a woman aged 25 to 45 with Graves' hyperthyroidism.

In this sample, this clonotype turned up a few times. The CDR3 reads CSARTGGPFANEQFF. The CDR3 DNA follows: TGCAGTGCTAGGACGGGAGGGCCCTTTGCCAATGAGCAGTTCTTC. The J gene is TRBJ2-1, the V gene TRBV20-1; 8 bases line up with TRBD2. Trimming cost V 3 bases and J 6 bases; bases outside gene matches: 10. Germline CDR1 is DFQATT and CDR2 is SNEGSKA (reference sequence). This CDR3 spans 15 amino acids.

The rearrangement joins TRBV20-1 to TRBJ1-1; D call uncertain. V lost 2 bases to trimming and J lost 6 bases, with 10 bases between them. The length of the CDR3 is 12 residues. From germline, CDR1 is DFQATT and CDR2 SNEGSKA (reference sequence). CDR3 amino acids: CSARQEVAEAFF. Here the CDR3 DNA reads TGCAGTGCTAGACAGGAGGTCGCTGAAGCTTTCTTT.

In this sample, this clonotype turned up many times. This sequence joins TRBV3-1 and TRBJ2-3, with 8 bases identical to TRBD1. Germline V CDR1 and CDR2: LGHDT, YNNKEL (reference sequence). This CDR3 comprises 15 residues. With V trimmed by 4 bases and J by 4 bases, 7 bases remained unmatched. CDR3 sequence reads: CASSPRDRLADTQYF. The CDR3 bases are TGTGCCAGCAGCCCCCGGGACAGGTTAGCAGATACGCAGTATTTT.

The CDR3 DNA reads as TGTGCCAGCAGTCTACTACAGGGGGGGGGTGGCTACACCTTC. As protein: CASSLLQGGGGYTF. The rearrangement uses TRBV12-3 or TRBV12-4 and TRBJ1-2; TRBD1 aligns across 8 bases. The CDR3 consists of 14 residues. Losses at the gene ends were 5 bases for V and 7 bases for J; bases not matched to a gene: 9.

This clonotype was counted many times. V and J are TRBV7-2 and TRBJ2-3; 8 positions match TRBD2. Germline V gene sequence: CDR1 SGHTA, CDR2 FQGNSA. The CDR3 has 15 amino acids. Trimming cost V 3 bases and J 0 bases; bases outside gene matches: 2. CDR3 coding DNA: TGTGCCAGCAGCTTGACGGGAGGGAGCACAGATACGCAGTATTTT. Translated: CASSLTGGSTDTQYF. Using reference TRBV7-2 and TRBJ2-3 for the parts outside the CDR3, the full variable domain is GAGVSQSPSNKVTEKGKDVELRCDPISGHTALYWYRQSLGQGLEFLIYFQGNSAPDKSGLPSDRFSAERTGGSVSTLTIQRTQQEDSAVYLCASSLTGGSTDTQYFGPGTRLTVL.

The V gene is TRBV12-3 or TRBV12-4, the J gene TRBJ2-1; 7 bases agree with TRBD1. The CDR3 totals 16 residues. Trimming at V came to 0 bases and at J to 5 bases, leaving 7 bases not matched to a gene. The chain's CDR3 is CASSLALRGRNNEQFF. CDR3 sequence (DNA): TGTGCCAGCAGTTTAGCGCTAAGGGGGCGAAACAATGAGCAGTTCTTC.

This clonotype appeared many times. The V call is TRBV12-5, the J call TRBJ2-2; D not resolved. The V end lost 5 bases, the J end lost 2 bases, and 18 bases lay between the germline ends. The CDR3 spans 17 residues. Germline V gene sequence: CDR1 LGHNT, CDR2 FRNRAP. The CDR3 loop is CASGPYVVPTNTGELFF. For the CDR3, the DNA is TGTGCTAGTGGTCCCTACGTGGTCCCTACAAACACCGGGGAGCTGTTTTTT.

The gene calls are TRBV6-2 or TRBV6-3 and TRBJ1-5; D gene unclear. The V end was cut by 9 bases, the J end by 7 bases, with 16 bases between. There are 13 residues in the CDR3. In germline, CDR1 is MNHEY, CDR2 SVGEGT. CDR3 sequence reads: CASVVVSGQPQHF. CDR3 nucleotides: TGTGCCAGTGTGGTGGTTTCTGGACAGCCCCAGCATTTT.

The rearrangement uses TRBV24-1 and TRBJ1-4; tentatively, D is TRBD1 (5 bases). There are 15 residues in the CDR3. From germline, CDR1 is KGHDR and CDR2 SFDVKD. V was clipped by 5 bases and J by 8 bases, with 17 bases between them. CDR3 coding DNA: TGTGCCACCAGTGCTACTTGGCAGGAGGGGGAAAAACTGTTTTTT. This sequence encodes CATSATWQEGEKLFF.

This clonotype has a count of ten or more. J is TRBJ2-4 and V is TRBV7-2; 8 bases align to TRBD1. The CDR3 consists of 21 residues. V shed 5 bases, J shed 0 bases, and the junction held 21 bases outside the gene matches. Germline V gene sequence: CDR1 SGHTA, CDR2 FQGNSA. This CDR3 reads CASSDAALDRGLLLAKNIQYF. CDR3 bases: TGTGCCAGCAGCGACGCCGCGCTCGACAGGGGCCTCTTATTAGCCAAAAACATTCAGTACTTC.

V is TRBV6-4 and J is TRBJ1-6; unclear D gene. Germline CDR1 reads MRHNA; CDR2 reads SNTAGT. The CDR3 runs 18 residues. V lost 3 bases and J 0 bases, leaving 15 bases between the germline ends. CDR3 in DNA: TGTGCCAGCAGTGAAAGGGAAGACCTTAGCTCCTATAATTCACCCCTCCACTTT. This translates into CASSEREDLSSYNSPLHF.

This clonotype was detected only a few times. This rearrangement joins TRBV28 to TRBJ2-5; 7 nucleotides line up with TRBD2. Looked up from germline, CDR1 is MDHEN and CDR2 is SYDVKM. V trimming: 2 bases; J trimming: 5 bases; junction bases outside the gene matches: 8. This CDR3 comprises 15 residues. CDR3 nucleotides: TGTGCCAGCAGTTTAATGGCGGGAGATTGGGAGACCCAGTACTTC. Amino acid sequence: CASSLMAGDWETQYF.